This is a list of T cell receptor beta chains from one sample in a study of T cells after yellow fever vaccination. MiXCR, applied by TCRdb to the 5' RACE reads, yields one record per CDR3 protein. The sample includes some 600,000 distinct CDR3 sequences, 10% to 15% of them seen just once. The sequencing here drew on PBMCs, taken on the day of the yellow fever booster vaccination. All receptors come from a man between 25 and 39 years old who received the YFV17D yellow fever vaccine. Both conserved end residues are trimmed from each CDR3. Fields, in order: V gene, J gene, CDR3 protein.

TRBV5-5,TRBJ1-5,ASSLGAELNQPQH
TRBV18,TRBJ1-1,ASSPAGVEVNTEAF
TRBV7-2,TRBJ2-1,ASSPSSAAISYNEQF
TRBV19,TRBJ1-2,ASSRGGENYGYT
TRBV6-5,TRBJ2-2,ASSYFQNREANTGELF
TRBV2,TRBJ2-1,ASRERGDNEQF
TRBV18,TRBJ2-3,ASSPTGLPSTDTQY
TRBV7-9,TRBJ2-7,ASSFISGEQY
TRBV4-2,TRBJ2-7,ASSQRGGGSADNEQY
TRBV20-1,TRBJ2-1,SASGLAGGNEQF
TRBV7-9,TRBJ2-2,ASSLRSPSTGELF
TRBV12-3/TRBV12-4,TRBJ2-5,ASSVGDVTSQETQY
TRBV7-9,TRBJ2-3,ASSKDRAFTDTQY
TRBV6-5,TRBJ1-2,ASSFSGAYGYT
TRBV9,TRBJ2-2,ASSPEGGNTGELF
TRBV4-3,TRBJ2-7,ASSQDRAGLSYEQY
TRBV7-9,TRBJ2-1,ASSLAWTGNDNEQF
TRBV20-1,TRBJ1-1,SPWNDRQTEAF
TRBV20-1,TRBJ1-4,SATSPLVAAATTNEKLF
TRBV28,TRBJ1-2,ASSYPGEGGYT
TRBV9,TRBJ2-3,ASSVLGNTDTQY
TRBV20-1,TRBJ2-3,SAAGTSSRSRQY
TRBV7-2,TRBJ2-7,ASSVQGATKDQY
TRBV20-1,TRBJ2-2,CAPLSGGAGGELF
TRBV29-1,TRBJ2-1,SVTSKLAGYEQF
TRBV5-5,TRBJ2-1,ASSLADSLIANEQF
TRBV11-2,TRBJ2-7,ASSPGTRAEQY
TRBV5-1,TRBJ2-1,ASSLRGQAYNEQF